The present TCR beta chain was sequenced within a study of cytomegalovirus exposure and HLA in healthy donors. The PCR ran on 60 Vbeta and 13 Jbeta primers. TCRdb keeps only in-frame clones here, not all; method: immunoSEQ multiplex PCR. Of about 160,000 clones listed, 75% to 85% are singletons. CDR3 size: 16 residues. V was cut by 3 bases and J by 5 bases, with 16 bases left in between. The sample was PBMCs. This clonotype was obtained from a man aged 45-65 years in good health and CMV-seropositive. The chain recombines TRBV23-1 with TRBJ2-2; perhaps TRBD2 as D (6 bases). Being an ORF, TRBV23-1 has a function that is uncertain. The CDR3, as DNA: TGCGCCAGCAGTCATCCTCGGGGGACTCTGACCGGGGAGCTGTTTTTT. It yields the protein CASSHPRGTLTGELFF.